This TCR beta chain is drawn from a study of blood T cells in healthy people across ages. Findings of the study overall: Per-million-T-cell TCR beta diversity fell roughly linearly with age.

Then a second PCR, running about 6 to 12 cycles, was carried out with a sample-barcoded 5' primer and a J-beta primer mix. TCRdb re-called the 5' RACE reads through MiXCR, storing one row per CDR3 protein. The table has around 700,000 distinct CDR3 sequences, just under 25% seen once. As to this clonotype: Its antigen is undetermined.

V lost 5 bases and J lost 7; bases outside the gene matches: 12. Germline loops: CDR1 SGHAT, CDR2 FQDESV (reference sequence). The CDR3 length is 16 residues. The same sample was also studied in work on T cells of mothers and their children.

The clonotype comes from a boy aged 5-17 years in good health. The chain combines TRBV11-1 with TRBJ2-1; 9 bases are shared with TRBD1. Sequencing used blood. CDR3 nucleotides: TGTGCCAGCAGCCATTCGAAAGACAGGGGGAGGAATGAGCAGTTCTTC. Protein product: CASSHSKDRGRNEQFF.